This TCR beta chain derives from a study of T cells expressing NK-cell markers (dated by TCRdb to about 2020). About the full investigation: TCR beta-chain repertoires were profiled in sorted CD3+CD56+NKG2C+, CD3+CD56+NKG2C- and CD3+CD56-NKG2C+ T-cell subsets from eight donors. Seven of the eight sequenced donors were HCMV-seropositive and one was HCMV-seronegative. The study sequenced eight donors, all healthy volunteers chosen at random: three men and five women. The libraries were sequenced on Illumina HiSeq 2000/2500, MiSeq or NextSeq, producing 2 x 150 bp reads. Results the study describes overall, beyond this receptor: In roughly six donors, the dominant CD3+CD56+NKG2C+ clonotypes ranked among the top 10 CD8+ clonotypes, making up about 1.0-8% of CD8+ T cells. Those dominant clonotypes were again the most abundant among CD3+CD56-NKG2C+ cells in a handful of donors, at roughly 25-60.1%. It remained unclear whether the expanded NKG2C-expressing T cell clones were specific for HCMV antigens.

Sequencing instrument: Illumina HiSeq 2000. TCR beta cDNA libraries were prepared using 5'RACE template switching, which introduced a universal primer site and unique molecular identifiers. cDNA synthesis was primed from the TCR beta constant segment, followed by two successive PCR amplification steps. As for the original processing: MIGEC was used to demultiplex reads and group the reads by UMI, and MiTCR was used to assemble and quantify clonotypes. To exclude erroneous sequences, any TCR cDNA sequence not supported by at least two reads was discarded. The tcR package was used for downstream repertoire analysis, and clonotypes were matched across fractions by CDR3 nucleotide sequence plus V segment. VDJmatch was used to annotate antigen specificity against VDJdb, with one amino acid substitution in CDR3 permitted. The reads were reprocessed in TCRdb, with one entry per CDR3 protein sequence and no accompanying DNA. The V and J calls and clone size are TCRdb's, not the authors'. The table for this sample lists just under 150,000 distinct CDR3 sequences. 9% to 15% of the sample lies in the top ten.

There are 15 amino acids in the CDR3, from cysteine to phenylalanine inclusive. No DNA sequence was recorded. The germline V gene gives CDR1 as ENHRY and CDR2 as SYGVKD. With respect to this clonotype: Its recognized antigen is unknown.

A commercial ELISA kit detecting HCMV-specific IgG in serum was used to determine HCMV serostatus. Peripheral blood mononuclear cells were isolated from blood by Ficoll density gradient centrifugation. The receptor chain draws on TRBV10-3 and TRBJ2-1; lacking DNA, the TRBD2 call made by TCRdb goes unchecked. The source material was blood T cells: a sorted CD56 or NKG2C T cell subset, CD4+ or CD8+ T cells, or bulk PBMC T cells (not recorded which). The receptor comes from a man younger than 35 in good health. Donor details come from another sample of the same person, matched by shared clones. This receptor carries the CDR3 CAISEELAGFNEQFF.